A selection of T cell receptor beta chains follows, all from one sample in a study of spatial heterogeneity in lung cancer. Using its own MiXCR run on the 5' RACE reads, TCRdb lists one record per CDR3 protein. The data hold tens of thousands of distinct CDR3 sequences, with 6% to 8% observed a single time. Sequenced material: PBMCs, taken at surgery. These TCRs come from a male donor with early-stage non-small cell lung cancer. Each CDR3 is given with its conserved first and last residue. The D gene is left open where the match is weak. Clone sizes are given selectively: once, few, many, or a class where the clone is expanded.

CALRIAYGYTF	TGTGCCTTGAGGATCGCCTATGGCTACACCTTC	few	TRBV30	TRBJ1-2	NA
CASSLGQGGSIQPQHF	TGCGCCAGCAGCTTGGGACAGGGGGGCAGCATTCAGCCCCAGCATTTT	NA	TRBV5-1	TRBJ1-5	TRBD1
CASSPPEPREQFF	TGTGCCAGCTCACCCCCTGAACCCAGGGAGCAGTTCTTC	many	TRBV18	TRBJ2-1	NA
CSVEDGRGTEAFF	TGCAGCGTTGAAGATGGCCGAGGGACTGAAGCTTTCTTT	many	TRBV29-1	TRBJ1-1	NA
CAISESRPYNEQFF	TGTGCCATCAGTGAGTCAAGGCCGTACAATGAGCAGTTCTTC	NA	TRBV10-3	TRBJ2-1	NA
CASSPQGTANTEAFF	TGTGCCAGCAGCCCGCAAGGCACGGCAAACACTGAAGCTTTCTTT	many	TRBV7-2	TRBJ1-1	NA
CASRILAGQETQYF	TGTGCCAGCAGGATACTAGCGGGGCAAGAGACCCAGTACTTC	few	TRBV6-1	TRBJ2-5	TRBD2
CSARGGREGSDTQYF	TGCAGTGCTAGAGGAGGACGGGAGGGGTCAGATACGCAGTATTTT	few	TRBV20-1	TRBJ2-3	TRBD2
CASSFGLAGQETQYF	TGTGCCAGCAGCTTCGGACTAGCGGGGCAAGAGACCCAGTACTTC	few	TRBV7-9	TRBJ2-5	TRBD2
CASSVDGGYNEQFF	TGTGCCAGCAGCGTAGATGGGGGCTACAATGAGCAGTTCTTC	NA	TRBV9	TRBJ2-1	NA
CASSQGQRNTEAFF	TGCGCCAGCAGCCAGGGACAGAGGAACACTGAAGCTTTCTTT	many	TRBV4-3	TRBJ1-1	TRBD1
CASLQGRGAGETQYF	TGTGCCAGCCTCCAAGGGAGAGGGGCAGGGGAGACCCAGTACTTC	many	TRBV2	TRBJ2-5	NA
CASSLATTNEKLFF	TGCGCCAGCAGCTTGGCAACAACTAATGAAAAACTGTTTTTT	many	TRBV5-1	TRBJ1-4	NA
CASALQTWTGRRISGNTIYF	TGTGCTAGTGCCCTCCAAACCTGGACAGGCCGACGTATTTCTGGAAACACCATATATTTT	many	TRBV12-5	TRBJ1-3	TRBD1
CASSQDMVDTEAFF	TGCGCCAGCAGCCAAGATATGGTGGACACTGAAGCTTTCTTT	NA	TRBV4-3	TRBJ1-1	NA
CASSLEDPSQPQHF	TGTGCCAGCAGCTTGGAGGACCCTTCTCAGCCCCAGCATTTT	NA	TRBV5-8	TRBJ1-5	NA
CASSVEGRGDEKLFF	TGTGCCAGCAGCGTAGAGGGCCGCGGAGATGAAAAACTGTTTTTT	many	TRBV9	TRBJ1-4	NA
CASSLAGSGNLGELFF	TGTGCCAGCAGCTTAGCGGGTAGCGGGAACCTCGGGGAGCTGTTTTTT	many	TRBV7-2	TRBJ2-2	TRBD2
CASSVLAGENSDTQYF	TGTGCCAGCAGCGTTCTAGCGGGAGAGAATTCAGATACGCAGTATTTT	NA	TRBV11-2	TRBJ2-3	TRBD2
CASSTTTGFSPGANVLTF	TGTGCCAGCAGCACTACGACAGGGTTCTCCCCTGGGGCCAACGTCCTGACTTTC	many	TRBV21-1	TRBJ2-6	NA
CASSGNRAPYEQYF	TGTGCCAGCAGTGGGAACAGGGCTCCCTACGAGCAGTACTTC	few	TRBV6-1	TRBJ2-7	NA
CATSDNGANVLTF	TGTGCCACCAGTGATAATGGGGCCAACGTCCTGACTTTC	many	TRBV24-1	TRBJ2-6	NA
CASSFGLSLNSPLHF	TGTGCCAGCAGTTTCGGCCTTAGTCTTAATTCACCCCTCCACTTT	NA	TRBV12-3/TRBV12-4	TRBJ1-6	NA
CASSQETGLLSGANVLTF	TGCGCCAGCAGCCAAGAGACAGGGTTACTTTCCGGGGCCAACGTCCTGACTTTC	NA	TRBV4-3	TRBJ2-6	TRBD1
CSVLVGSSYNEQFF	TGCAGCGTTTTAGTGGGGAGCTCCTACAATGAGCAGTTCTTC	many	TRBV29-1	TRBJ2-1	NA
CASSSGLAGQNTGELFF	TGTGCCAGTAGTTCGGGACTAGCGGGACAGAACACCGGGGAGCTGTTTTTT	many	TRBV19	TRBJ2-2	TRBD2
CASSLVTGTGELFF	TGTGCCAGCAGCTTAGTTACAGGCACCGGGGAGCTGTTTTTT	many	TRBV11-1	TRBJ2-2	NA
CASSKGQFYGYTF	TGCGCCAGCAGCAAAGGACAGTTTTATGGCTACACCTTC	many	TRBV4-3	TRBJ1-2	NA
CAWSVQRFNYGYTF	TGTGCCTGGAGTGTACAAAGGTTTAACTATGGCTACACCTTC	many	TRBV30	TRBJ1-2	NA
CASSSGQYQPQHF	TGTGCCAGCAGCTCCGGACAGTATCAGCCCCAGCATTTT	many	TRBV7-2	TRBJ1-5	NA
CASSLSGTRVEQFF	TGTGCCAGCAGCTTAAGCGGGACTAGGGTTGAGCAGTTCTTC	many	TRBV7-3	TRBJ2-1	TRBD2
CASPGQGARSGGYTF	TGTGCATCCCCCGGACAGGGGGCGCGAAGCGGTGGCTACACCTTC	few	TRBV30	TRBJ1-2	TRBD1
CASKASGSTDTQYF	TGTGCCAGTAAGGCTAGCGGGAGCACAGATACGCAGTATTTT	NA	TRBV19	TRBJ2-3	TRBD2
CASSRARTGGFGYTF	TGTGCCAGCAGCCGAGCCCGGACAGGGGGCTTTGGCTACACCTTC	many	TRBV7-2	TRBJ1-2	TRBD1
CASSTATNEKLFF	TGTGCCAGCTCAACAGCAACTAATGAAAAACTGTTTTTT	NA	TRBV5-5	TRBJ1-4	NA
CASSLTAHRGASNTGELFF	TGTGCCAGCAGCTTGACGGCTCACCGTGGAGCTTCGAACACCGGGGAGCTGTTTTTT	NA	TRBV5-6	TRBJ2-2	NA
CASSQDPFGPYYGYTF	TGCGCCAGCAGCCAAGATCCCTTTGGTCCCTACTATGGCTACACCTTC	NA	TRBV4-3	TRBJ1-2	NA
CSVRGQATGELFF	TGCAGCGTGAGGGGACAGGCCACCGGGGAGCTGTTTTTT	many	TRBV29-1	TRBJ2-2	TRBD1
CASGGSPYEQYF	TGTGCCAGCGGCGGGTCCCCCTACGAGCAGTACTTC	few	TRBV7-2	TRBJ2-7	NA
CATSKTGGAYEQYF	TGTGCCACCAGCAAGACAGGGGGTGCCTACGAGCAGTACTTC	NA	TRBV15	TRBJ2-7	TRBD1
CASSVYSQGETQYF	TGTGCCAGCAGCGTTTACTCGCAGGGTGAGACCCAGTACTTC	many	TRBV9	TRBJ2-5	NA
CASSPFRAGEKLFF	TGTGCCAGCAGCCCATTCCGGGCCGGTGAAAAACTGTTTTTT	NA	TRBV9	TRBJ1-4	NA
CASSLVTVGLDEKLFF	TGTGCCAGCAGCTTAGTCACAGTGGGCTTAGACGAAAAACTGTTTTTT	many	TRBV7-8	TRBJ1-4	NA
CASSASLAFF	TGTGCCAGCAGTGCATCATTAGCTTTCTTT	many	TRBV6-6	TRBJ1-1	NA
CASSALAERNEQFF	TGTGCCAGCAGCGCGCTAGCGGAACGCAATGAGCAGTTCTTC	few	TRBV9	TRBJ2-1	TRBD2
CSATSTENYGYTF	TGCAGTGCTACATCCACAGAGAACTATGGCTACACCTTC	NA	TRBV20-1	TRBJ1-2	NA
CASRGQGSSTDTQYF	TGTGCCAGCAGGGGCCAGGGGAGTAGCACAGATACGCAGTATTTT	many	TRBV6-1	TRBJ2-3	NA
CASSLGRLFINEQFF	TGTGCCAGCAGCTTAGGGAGGCTCTTCATCAATGAGCAGTTCTTC	NA	TRBV7-2	TRBJ2-1	NA
CASSPTTGAASPLHF	TGTGCCAGCAGCCCGACGACAGGGGCTGCTTCACCCCTCCACTTT	few	TRBV3-1	TRBJ1-6	TRBD1
CASRARLHGSDTQYF	TGTGCCAGCAGGGCCCGGCTACACGGGTCGGATACGCAGTATTTT	many	TRBV6-5	TRBJ2-3	NA
CASSREGRNSPLHF	TGTGCTAGTAGCCGAGAGGGGCGTAATTCACCCCTCCACTTT	few	TRBV12-5	TRBJ1-6	NA